This TCR beta chain derives from a study of blood T cell repertoires in COVID-19. Study summary: COVID-19 samples from acute and convalescent phases originated in the United States, Italy and Spain.

This table comes from immunoSEQ multiplex PCR, and its TCRdb copy is limited to in-frame clones, with some not included. The sample holds roughly 130,000 clones, about 85% seen once. With 0 bases removed from V and 1 base from J, the gap between germline ends came to 10 bases. In germline, CDR1 is SGHRS, CDR2 YFSETQ. The CDR3 loop spans 15 amino acids. This clonotype was obtained from a man aged 65 to 79 with acute or convalescent COVID-19. The sequenced material came from peripheral blood. The chain couples TRBV5-1 to TRBJ1-1; D gene ambiguous. The chain's CDR3 is CASSLVSGGNTEAFF. The CDR3 bases are TGCGCCAGCAGCTTGGTCTCGGGTGGGAACACTGAAGCTTTCTTT.